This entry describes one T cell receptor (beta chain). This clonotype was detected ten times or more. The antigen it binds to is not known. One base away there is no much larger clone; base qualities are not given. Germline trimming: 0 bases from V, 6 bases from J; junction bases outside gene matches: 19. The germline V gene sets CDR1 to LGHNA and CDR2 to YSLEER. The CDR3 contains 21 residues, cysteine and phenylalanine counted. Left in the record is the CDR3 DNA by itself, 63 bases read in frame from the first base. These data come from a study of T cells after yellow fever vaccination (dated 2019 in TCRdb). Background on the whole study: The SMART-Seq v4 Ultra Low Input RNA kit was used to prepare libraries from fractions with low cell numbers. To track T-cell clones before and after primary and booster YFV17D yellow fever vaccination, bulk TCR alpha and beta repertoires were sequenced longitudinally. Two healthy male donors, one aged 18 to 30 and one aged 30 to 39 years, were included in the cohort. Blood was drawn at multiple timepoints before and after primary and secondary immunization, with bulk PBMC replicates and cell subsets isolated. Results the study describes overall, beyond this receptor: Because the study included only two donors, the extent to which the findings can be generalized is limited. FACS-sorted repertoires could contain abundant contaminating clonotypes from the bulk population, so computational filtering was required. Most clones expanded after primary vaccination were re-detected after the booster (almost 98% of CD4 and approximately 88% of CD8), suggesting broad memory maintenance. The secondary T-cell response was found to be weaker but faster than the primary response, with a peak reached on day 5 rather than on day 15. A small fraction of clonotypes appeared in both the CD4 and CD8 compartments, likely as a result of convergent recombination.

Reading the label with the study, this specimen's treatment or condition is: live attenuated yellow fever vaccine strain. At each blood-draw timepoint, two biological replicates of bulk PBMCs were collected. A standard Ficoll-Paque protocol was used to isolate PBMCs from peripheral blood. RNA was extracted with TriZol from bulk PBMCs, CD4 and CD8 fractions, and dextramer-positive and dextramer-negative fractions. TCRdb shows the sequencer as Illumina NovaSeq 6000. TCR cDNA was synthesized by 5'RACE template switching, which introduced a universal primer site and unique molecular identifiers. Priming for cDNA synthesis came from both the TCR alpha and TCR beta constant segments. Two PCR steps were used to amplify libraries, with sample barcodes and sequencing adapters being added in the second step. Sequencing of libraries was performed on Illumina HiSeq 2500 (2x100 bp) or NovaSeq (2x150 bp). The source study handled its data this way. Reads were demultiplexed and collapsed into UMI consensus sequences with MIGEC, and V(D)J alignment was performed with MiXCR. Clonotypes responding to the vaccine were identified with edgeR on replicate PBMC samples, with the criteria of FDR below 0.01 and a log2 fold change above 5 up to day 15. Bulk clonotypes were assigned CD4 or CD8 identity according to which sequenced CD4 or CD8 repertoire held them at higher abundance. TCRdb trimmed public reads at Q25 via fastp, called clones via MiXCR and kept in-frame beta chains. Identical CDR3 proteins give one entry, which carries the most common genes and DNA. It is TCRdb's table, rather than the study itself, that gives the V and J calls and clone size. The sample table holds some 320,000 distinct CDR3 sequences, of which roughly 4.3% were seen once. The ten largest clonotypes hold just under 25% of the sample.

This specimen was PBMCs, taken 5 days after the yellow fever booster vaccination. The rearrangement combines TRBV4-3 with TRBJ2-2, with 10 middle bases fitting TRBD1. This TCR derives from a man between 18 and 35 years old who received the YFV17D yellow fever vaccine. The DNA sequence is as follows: TGCGCCAGCAGCCAAGATCGCCCCGGGATTATGGGAGACAGGGGGCCCGGGGAGCTGTTTTTT. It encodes CASSQDRPGIMGDRGPGELFF.